The 15 T cell receptor beta chains below come from one sample, sequenced in a study of blood T cells in healthy people across ages (dated by TCRdb to the mid-2010s). Libraries were made using 5' RACE. A second about 7 to 12 cycle PCR used a sample-barcoded 5' primer and a J-beta primer mix. TCRdb reran the public reads through fastp at Q25 and MiXCR, keeping productive beta chains. Identical CDR3 protein sequences are pooled into one entry, listed with their most common genes and DNA. Within this sample are around 1,800,000 distinct CDR3 sequences, with about two fifths of them counted one time only. More than 20% of the sample rests with the top ten. Sample: blood. The receptor set was obtained from a human donor in good health.

The chain combines TRBV5-6 with TRBJ2-1, with D unclear. The V gene lost 3 bases and the J gene lost 2 bases, with 9 bases spanning the gap. This CDR3 has 14 residues. The V gene's germline CDR1 is SGHDT and CDR2 YYEEEE. CDR3 amino acids: CASSSTLPYNEQFF. DNA of the CDR3: TGTGCCAGCAGCTCGACCCTTCCCTACAATGAGCAGTTCTTC.

The chain employs TRBV4-1 and TRBJ1-1, with D unclear. The CDR3 length is 16 residues. The germline CDR1 and CDR2 sequences are MGHRA and YSYEKL. Between the trimmed V and J ends, which lost 1 base and 6 bases, there was a span of 18 bases. This chain's CDR3 is CASSQGPGSPKAEAFF. The CDR3 DNA reads TGCGCCAGCAGCCAAGGCCCCGGGAGTCCCAAGGCTGAAGCTTTCTTT.

This clonotype showed up just a few times. V is TRBV20-1 and J is TRBJ2-1; perhaps D is TRBD1 or TRBD2 (5 bases each). The germline V and J ends were trimmed by 3 bases and 1 base, with 16 bases remaining between them. The germline V gene encodes CDR1 DFQATT and CDR2 SNEGSKA (reference sequence). There are 16 residues in the CDR3. The CDR3 DNA follows: TGCAGTGCTAGTGCCCCCGGGACCCAGTCCTACAATGAGCAGTTCTTC. Protein product: CSASAPGTQSYNEQFF.

This clonotype has just a few counts. The chain employs TRBV12-5 and TRBJ1-5, with 7 bases that match TRBD1. The germline gives CDR1 LGHNT, CDR2 FRNRAP. The V and J ends lost 6 bases and 0 bases, in that order; junction bases with no gene match: 11. The CDR3 covers 17 residues. The CDR3 protein is CASGSPSGQYSNQPQHF. The CDR3 DNA is TGTGCTAGTGGGTCTCCCTCGGGACAGTATAGCAATCAGCCCCAGCATTTT.

V and J are TRBV10-3 and TRBJ1-1; D is uncertain. The CDR3 covers 14 residues. Trimming removed 4 bases from V and 0 bases from J, with 9 bases in between. Germline CDR1 reads ENHRY; CDR2 reads SYGVKD. DNA for the CDR3: TGTGCCATCAGTGTCCTGGGAGTGAACACTGAAGCTTTCTTT. This translates into CAISVLGVNTEAFF.

This clonotype was detected ten times or more. The chain joins TRBV4-3 to TRBJ2-1; 15 bases fit TRBD2. The germline gives CDR1 LGHNA, CDR2 YSLEER. V gave up 5 bases and J gave up 4 bases; unmatched junction bases: 6. This CDR3 has 17 residues. The CDR3 DNA is TGCGCCAGCAGCGGGGGGACTAGCGGGGGGCGGTACAATGAGCAGTTCTTC. It is translated as CASSGGTSGGRYNEQFF.

The rearrangement joins TRBV20-1 to TRBJ2-3; D perhaps matches TRBD1 (6 bases). Germline V lookup: CDR1 DFQATT, CDR2 SNEGSKA (reference sequence). The V and J ends lost 5 bases and 2 bases respectively, with 14 bases between them. The CDR3 extends over 14 amino acids. The CDR3 reads CSAGGQTLTDTQYF. CDR3 in DNA: TGCAGTGCTGGGGGACAAACCCTCACAGATACGCAGTATTTT.

The chain uses TRBV28 and TRBJ2-5, with a tentative D call TRBD1 (6 bases). This CDR3 has 13 residues. Germline V gives CDR1 MDHEN, CDR2 SYDVKM. V lost 6 bases and J lost 2, with 10 bases in between. The CDR3 loop reads CASSTRGQETQYF. Written as DNA, the CDR3 is TGTGCCAGCAGCACGAGGGGGCAAGAGACCCAGTACTTC.

This clonotype came up a few times. The rearrangement joins TRBV4-3 to TRBJ2-7; a weak D match, TRBD1 (6 bases). Trimming took 4 bases from V and 0 from J, leaving 13 bases between them. Germline CDR1 LGHNA, CDR2 YSLEER. This CDR3 has 15 amino acids. CDR3 sequence (DNA): TGCGCCAGCAGCCTTCGTACAGGGACCTCCTACGAGCAGTACTTC. The encoded protein is CASSLRTGTSYEQYF.

The genes are TRBV27 and TRBJ2-2; no firm D call. Trimming pared 6 bases from V and 6 bases from J, leaving 8 bases between. The CDR3 length is 12 residues. The germline CDR1 and CDR2 sequences are MNHEY and SMNVEV (reference sequence). The CDR3 sequence: CASSSESGELFF. CDR3 nucleotides: TGTGCCAGCAGCTCGGAATCCGGGGAGCTGTTTTTT.

A remark on this clonotype: The junction departs from germline at one end; a sequencing error may be responsible. The rearrangement joins TRBV28 to TRBJ2-4; 10 bases fit TRBD1. The germline gives CDR1 MDHEN, CDR2 SYDVKM. The length of the CDR3 is 15 residues. The CDR3 loop is CAGSLGQGILDIQYF. In nucleotides, the CDR3 is TGTGCCGGCAGTTTGGGACAGGGGATTTTGGACATTCAGTACTTC.

The rearrangement links TRBV19 to TRBJ2-1; 8 positions match TRBD1. V shed 6 bases and J 7 bases; nucleotides not matched to a gene: 17. There are 17 residues in the CDR3. Germline CDR1 and CDR2: LNHDA and SQIVND (reference sequence). Written as DNA, the CDR3 is TGTGCCAGTAGAGTATTTCACGCAGGGGGCGCGGGGAATGAGCAGTTCTTC. Protein sequence: CASRVFHAGGAGNEQFF.

CDR3 sequence reads: CASSSTLGVHEQYF. DNA of the CDR3: TGTGCCAGCAGTTCTACCTTAGGGGTCCACGAGCAGTACTTC. The V and J genes are TRBV28 and TRBJ2-7; maybe TRBD1 (5 bases). Germline CDR1 is MDHEN and CDR2 is SYDVKM. The V end lost 4 bases, the J end lost 5 bases, and 15 bases lay between the germline ends. The CDR3 is made up of 14 amino acids.

V usage is TRBV7-2 and J usage is TRBJ2-3, with D unresolved. Germline assignment: CDR1 SGHTA and CDR2 FQGNSA. Deletions cut 0 bases from V and 4 bases from J, with 5 bases between. This CDR3 contains 13 residues. CDR3 sequence: CASSLAPPDTQYF. Written as DNA, the CDR3 is TGTGCCAGCAGCTTAGCGCCCCCAGATACGCAGTATTTT.

The chain has TRBV11-3 and TRBJ1-6; possible D gene TRBD1, 5 bases. In germline, CDR1 is SGHNT, CDR2 YENEEA. The CDR3 spans 14 residues. Trimming left V 4 bases short and J 8 bases short, with 12 bases between. The CDR3 loop reads CASSCGTIDSPLHF. The CDR3 DNA reads as TGTGCCAGCAGCTGCGGGACGATCGATTCACCCCTCCACTTT.